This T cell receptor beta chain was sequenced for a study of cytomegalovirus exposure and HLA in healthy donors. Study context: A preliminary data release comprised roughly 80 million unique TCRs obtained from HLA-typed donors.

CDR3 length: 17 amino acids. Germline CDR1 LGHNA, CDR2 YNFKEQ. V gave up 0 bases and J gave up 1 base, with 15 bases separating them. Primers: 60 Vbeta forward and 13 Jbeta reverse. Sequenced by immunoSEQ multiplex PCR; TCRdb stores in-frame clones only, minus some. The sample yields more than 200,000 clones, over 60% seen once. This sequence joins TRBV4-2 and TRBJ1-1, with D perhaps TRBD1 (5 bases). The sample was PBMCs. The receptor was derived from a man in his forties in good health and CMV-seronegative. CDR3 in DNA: TGTGCCAGCAGCCAAGATCTTAACGACAGACAGAACACTGAAGCTTTCTTT. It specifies CASSQDLNDRQNTEAFF.